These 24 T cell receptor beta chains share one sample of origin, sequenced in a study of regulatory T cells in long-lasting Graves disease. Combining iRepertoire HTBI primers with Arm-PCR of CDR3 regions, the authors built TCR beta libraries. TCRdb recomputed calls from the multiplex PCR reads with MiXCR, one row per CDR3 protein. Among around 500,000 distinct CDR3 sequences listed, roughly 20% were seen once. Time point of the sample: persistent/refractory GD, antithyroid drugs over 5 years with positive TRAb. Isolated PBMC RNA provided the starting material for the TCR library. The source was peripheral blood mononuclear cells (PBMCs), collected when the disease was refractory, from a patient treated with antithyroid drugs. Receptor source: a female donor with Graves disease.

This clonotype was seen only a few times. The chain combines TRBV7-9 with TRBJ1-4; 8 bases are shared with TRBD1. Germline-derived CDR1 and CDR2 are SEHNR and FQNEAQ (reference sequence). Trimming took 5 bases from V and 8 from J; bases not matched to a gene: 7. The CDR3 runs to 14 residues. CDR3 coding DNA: TGTGCCAGCAGCCCCGGACAGGGTGTAGAAAAACTGTTTTTT. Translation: CASSPGQGVEKLFF. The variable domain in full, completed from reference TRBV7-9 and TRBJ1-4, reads DTGVSQNPRHKITKRGQNVTFRCDPISEHNRLYWYRQTLGQGPEFLTYFQNEAQLEKSRLLSDRFSAERPKGSFSTLEIQRTEQGDSAMYLCASSPGQGVEKLFFGSGTQLSVL.

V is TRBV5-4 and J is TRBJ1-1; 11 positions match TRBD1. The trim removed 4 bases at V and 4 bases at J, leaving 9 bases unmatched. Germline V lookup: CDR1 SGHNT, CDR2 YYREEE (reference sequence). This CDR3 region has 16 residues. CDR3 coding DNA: TGTGCCAGCAGCCCAGGGACAGGGGGACATGGCACTGAAGCTTTCTTT. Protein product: CASSPGTGGHGTEAFF. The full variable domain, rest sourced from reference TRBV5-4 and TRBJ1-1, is ETGVTQSPTHLIKTRGQQVTLRCSSQSGHNTVSWYQQALGQGPQFIFQYYREEENGRGNFPPRFSGLQFPNYSSELNVNALELDDSALYLCASSPGTGGHGTEAFFGQGTRLTVV.

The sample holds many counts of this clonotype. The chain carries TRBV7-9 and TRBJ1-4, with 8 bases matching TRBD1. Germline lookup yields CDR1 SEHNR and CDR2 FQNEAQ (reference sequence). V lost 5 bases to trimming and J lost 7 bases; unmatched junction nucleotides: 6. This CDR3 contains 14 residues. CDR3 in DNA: TGTGCCAGCAGCCGGACAGGGAGGGGTGAAAAACTGTTTTTT. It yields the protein CASSRTGRGEKLFF.

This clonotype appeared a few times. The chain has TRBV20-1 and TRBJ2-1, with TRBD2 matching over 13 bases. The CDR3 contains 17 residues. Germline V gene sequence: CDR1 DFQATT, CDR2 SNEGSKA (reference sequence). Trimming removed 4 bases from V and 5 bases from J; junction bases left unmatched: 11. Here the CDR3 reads CSATRTSGSITNNEQFF. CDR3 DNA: TGCAGTGCTACTCGGACTAGCGGGAGTATCACCAACAATGAGCAGTTCTTC.

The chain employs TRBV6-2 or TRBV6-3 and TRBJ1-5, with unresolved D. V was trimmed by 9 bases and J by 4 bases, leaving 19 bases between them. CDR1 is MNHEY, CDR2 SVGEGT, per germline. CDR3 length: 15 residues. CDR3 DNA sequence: TGTGCCAGTGGAGAAGGGCCGTTCCCAAATCAGCCCCAGCATTTT. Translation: CASGEGPFPNQPQHF.

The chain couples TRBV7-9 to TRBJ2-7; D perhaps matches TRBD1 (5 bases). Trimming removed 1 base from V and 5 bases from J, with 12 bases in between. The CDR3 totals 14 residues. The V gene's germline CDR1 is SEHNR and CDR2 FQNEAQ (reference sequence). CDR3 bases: TGTGCCAGCAGCTTAGAGGGCAGGGTAGACGAGCAGTACTTC. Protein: CASSLEGRVDEQYF.

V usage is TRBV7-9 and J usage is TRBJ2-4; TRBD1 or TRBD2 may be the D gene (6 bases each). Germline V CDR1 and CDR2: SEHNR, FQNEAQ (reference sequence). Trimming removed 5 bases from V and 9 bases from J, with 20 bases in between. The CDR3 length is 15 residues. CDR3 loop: CASSRLRGVGSIQYF. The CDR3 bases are TGTGCCAGCAGCCGCCTAAGGGGGGTGGGGAGCATTCAGTACTTC. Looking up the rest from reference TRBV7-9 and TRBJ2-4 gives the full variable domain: DTGVSQNPRHKITKRGQNVTFRCDPISEHNRLYWYRQTLGQGPEFLTYFQNEAQLEKSRLLSDRFSAERPKGSFSTLEIQRTEQGDSAMYLCASSRLRGVGSIQYFGAGTRLSVL.

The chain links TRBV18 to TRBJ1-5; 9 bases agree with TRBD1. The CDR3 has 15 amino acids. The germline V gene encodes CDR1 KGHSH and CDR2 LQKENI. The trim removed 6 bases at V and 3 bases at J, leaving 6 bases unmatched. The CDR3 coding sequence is TGTGCCAGCTCCCTTCGGACAGGGGACAATCAGCCCCAGCATTTT. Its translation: CASSLRTGDNQPQHF. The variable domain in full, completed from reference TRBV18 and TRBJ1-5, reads NAGVMQNPRHLVRRRGQEARLRCSPMKGHSHVYWYRQLPEEGLKFMVYLQKENIIDESGMPKERFSAEFPKEGPSILRIQQVVRGDSAAYFCASSLRTGDNQPQHFGDGTRLSIL.

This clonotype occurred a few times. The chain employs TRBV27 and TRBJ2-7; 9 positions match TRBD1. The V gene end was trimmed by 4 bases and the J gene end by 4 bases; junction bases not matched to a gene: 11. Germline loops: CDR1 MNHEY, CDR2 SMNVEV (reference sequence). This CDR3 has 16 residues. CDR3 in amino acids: CASSSPTGQGFYEQYF. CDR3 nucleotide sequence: TGTGCCAGCAGTTCCCCAACCGGACAGGGGTTTTACGAGCAGTACTTC.

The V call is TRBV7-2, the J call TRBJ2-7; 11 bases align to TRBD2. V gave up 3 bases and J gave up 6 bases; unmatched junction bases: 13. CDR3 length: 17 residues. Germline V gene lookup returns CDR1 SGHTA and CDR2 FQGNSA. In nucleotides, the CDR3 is TGTGCCAGCAGCTTCCCCCACATGCTAGCGGGGGGCGGCGAGCAGTACTTC. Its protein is CASSFPHMLAGGGEQYF.

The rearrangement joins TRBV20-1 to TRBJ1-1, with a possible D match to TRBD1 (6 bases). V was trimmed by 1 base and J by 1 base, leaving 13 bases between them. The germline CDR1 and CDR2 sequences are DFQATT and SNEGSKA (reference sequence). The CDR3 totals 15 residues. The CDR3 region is CSARALGQKNTEAFF. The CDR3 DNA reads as TGCAGTGCTAGAGCTCTGGGACAAAAGAACACTGAAGCTTTCTTT.

The CDR3 bases are TGTGCCATCAGTGAGTCCTGGGACCTAGGCCCGAATGAAGCTTTCTTT. This translates into CAISESWDLGPNEAFF. V is TRBV10-3 and J is TRBJ1-1; D might be TRBD1 (5 bases). The CDR3 has 16 amino acids. Germline values: CDR1 ENHRY, CDR2 SYGVKD. Trimming cost V 0 bases and J 7 bases, with 18 bases left between them.

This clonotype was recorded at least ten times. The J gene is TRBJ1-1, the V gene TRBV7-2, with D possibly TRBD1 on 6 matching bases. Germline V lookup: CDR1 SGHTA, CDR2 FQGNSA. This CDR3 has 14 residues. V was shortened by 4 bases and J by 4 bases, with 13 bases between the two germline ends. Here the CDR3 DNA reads TGTGCCAGCAGCTCCTACAGGGAAGCCACTGAAGCTTTCTTT. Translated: CASSSYREATEAFF.

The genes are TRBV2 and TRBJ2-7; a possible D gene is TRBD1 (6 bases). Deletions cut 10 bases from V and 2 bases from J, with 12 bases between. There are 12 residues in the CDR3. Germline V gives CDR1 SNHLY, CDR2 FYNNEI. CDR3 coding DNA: TGTGCCACAACGGACAGTACCTACGAGCAGTACTTC. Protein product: CATTDSTYEQYF. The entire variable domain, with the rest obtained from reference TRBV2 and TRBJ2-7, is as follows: EPEVTQTPSHQVTQMGQEVILRCVPISNHLYFYWYRQILGQKVEFLVSFYNNEISEKSEIFDDQFSVERPDGSNFTLKIRSTKLEDSAMYFCATTDSTYEQYFGPGTRLTVT.

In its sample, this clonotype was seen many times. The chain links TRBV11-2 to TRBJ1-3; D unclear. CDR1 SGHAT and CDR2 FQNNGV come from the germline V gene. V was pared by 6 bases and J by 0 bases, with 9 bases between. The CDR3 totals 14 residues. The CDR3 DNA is TGTGCCAGCAGTTTCGCAGACTCTGGAAACACCATATATTTT. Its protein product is CASSFADSGNTIYF.

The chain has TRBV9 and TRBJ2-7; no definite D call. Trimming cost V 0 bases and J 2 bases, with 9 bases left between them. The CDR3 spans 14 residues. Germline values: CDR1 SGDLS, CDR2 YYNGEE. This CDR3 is CASSVEGGAYEQYF. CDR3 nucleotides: TGTGCCAGCAGCGTAGAAGGTGGCGCCTACGAGCAGTACTTC.

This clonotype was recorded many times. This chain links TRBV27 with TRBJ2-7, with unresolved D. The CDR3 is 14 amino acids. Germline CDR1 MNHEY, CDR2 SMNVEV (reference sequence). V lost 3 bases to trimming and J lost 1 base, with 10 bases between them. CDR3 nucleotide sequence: TGTGCCAGCAGTTTTCAAGGCCGATCCTACGAGCAGTACTTC. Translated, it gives CASSFQGRSYEQYF.

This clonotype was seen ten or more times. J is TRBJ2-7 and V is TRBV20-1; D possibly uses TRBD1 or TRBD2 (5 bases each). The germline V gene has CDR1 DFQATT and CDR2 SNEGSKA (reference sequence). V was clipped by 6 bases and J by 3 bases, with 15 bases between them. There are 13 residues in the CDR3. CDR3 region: CSAEAGTYYEQYF. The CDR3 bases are TGCAGTGCAGAGGCCGGGACGTACTACGAGCAGTACTTC.

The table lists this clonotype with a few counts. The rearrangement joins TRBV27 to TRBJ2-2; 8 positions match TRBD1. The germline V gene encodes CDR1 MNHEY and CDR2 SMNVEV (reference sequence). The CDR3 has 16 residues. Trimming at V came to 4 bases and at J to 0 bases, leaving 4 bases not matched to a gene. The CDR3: CASSYPGQANTGELFF. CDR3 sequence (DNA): TGTGCCAGCAGTTACCCGGGACAGGCGAACACCGGGGAGCTGTTTTTT.

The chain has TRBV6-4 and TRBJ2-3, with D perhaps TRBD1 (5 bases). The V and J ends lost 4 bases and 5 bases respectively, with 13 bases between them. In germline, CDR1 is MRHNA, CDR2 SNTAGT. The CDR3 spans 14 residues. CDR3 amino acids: CASSAERGIDTQYF. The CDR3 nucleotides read TGTGCCAGCAGTGCGGAAAGGGGAATAGATACGCAGTATTTT.

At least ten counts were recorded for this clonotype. The CDR3 coding sequence is TGTGCCAGCAGCTTATCGTCCTCCAGGAACACTGAAGCTTTCTTT. The encoded protein is CASSLSSSRNTEAFF. The chain couples TRBV11-2 to TRBJ1-1; D is unresolved. Germline CDR1 SGHAT, CDR2 FQNNGV. The CDR3 has 15 amino acids. V lost 2 bases, J lost 1 base, and 11 bases lay in between. Variable domain in full (rest from reference TRBV11-2 and TRBJ1-1): EAGVAQSPRYKIIEKRQSVAFWCNPISGHATLYWYQQILGQGPKLLIQFQNNGVVDDSQLPKDRFSAERLKGVDSTLKIQPAKLEDSAVYLCASSLSSSRNTEAFFGQGTRLTVV.

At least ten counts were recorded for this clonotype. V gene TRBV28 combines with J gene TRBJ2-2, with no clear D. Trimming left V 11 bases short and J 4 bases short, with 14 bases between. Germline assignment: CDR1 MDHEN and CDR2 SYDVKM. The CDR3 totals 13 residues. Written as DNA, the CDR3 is TGTGCCGCCTTGAGAGGCGTCACCGGGGAGCTGTTTTTT. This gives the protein CAALRGVTGELFF.

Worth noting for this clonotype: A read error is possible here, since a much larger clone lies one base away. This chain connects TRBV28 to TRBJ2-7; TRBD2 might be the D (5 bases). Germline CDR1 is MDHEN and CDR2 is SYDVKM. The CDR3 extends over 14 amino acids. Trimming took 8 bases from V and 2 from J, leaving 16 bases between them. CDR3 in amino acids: CASRGIGLAYEQYF. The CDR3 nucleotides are TGTGCCAGCCGAGGGATAGGGCTCGCCTACGAGCAGTACTTC.

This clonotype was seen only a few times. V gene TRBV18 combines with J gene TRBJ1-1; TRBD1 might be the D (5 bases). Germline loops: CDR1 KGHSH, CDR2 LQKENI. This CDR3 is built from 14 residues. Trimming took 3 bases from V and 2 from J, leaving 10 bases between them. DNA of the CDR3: TGTGCCAGCTCACCGGGACGGTTCAACACTGAAGCTTTCTTT. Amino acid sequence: CASSPGRFNTEAFF.